This T cell receptor beta chain was documented in a study of blood T cell repertoires in COVID-19. The CDR3 contains 13 residues. Trimming stripped 0 bases from V and 5 bases from J, with 5 bases between. The germline V gene has CDR1 MRHNA and CDR2 SNTAGT. Original analysis: Quantification of nucleated cells was approximated via reference gene primer amplification. Produced via immunoSEQ multiplex PCR; TCRdb's table is partial and in-frame only. For V, J and clone size, that table is used; D and trimming come from the DNA. The table lists more than 90,000 clones, more than 75% of them singletons. Sequenced sample: peripheral blood. The origin of this receptor is a man older than 75 with acute or convalescent COVID-19. This chain uses TRBV6-4 with TRBJ2-1; possible D gene TRBD1, 5 bases. The CDR3 loop is CASSDSDNNEQFF. The CDR3 region has the DNA TGTGCCAGCAGTGACTCGGACAACAATGAGCAGTTCTTC.